The 5 T cell receptor beta chains listed next were all sequenced from one sample in a study of T cell repertoires in cytomegalovirus infection. TCRdb recomputed calls from the reads with MiXCR, one row per CDR3 protein. The table has 700,000 to 900,000 distinct CDR3 sequences, 25% to 30% seen once. Their cognate antigens are unknown. Sample: cultured CD8+ T cells from PBMCs, taken from culture after CMV antigen stimulation. The receptors originated from a human donor in good health (CMV status not recorded). Some clones in this sample may be carry-over from other donors' samples.

This clonotype was recorded a few times. The chain uses TRBV27 and TRBJ1-5, with D tentatively TRBD1 (6 bases). Germline V gene sequence: CDR1 MNHEY, CDR2 SMNVEV (reference sequence). Trimming left V 8 bases short and J 1 base short, with 12 bases between. The CDR3 spans 14 residues. The CDR3 is CASAPGHSNQPQHF. As DNA, the CDR3 is TGTGCCAGCGCTCCGGGACACAGCAATCAGCCCCAGCATTTT.

This clonotype has ten or more counts. V and J are TRBV12-3 or TRBV12-4 and TRBJ1-4; 8 bases align to TRBD1. Trimming cost V 1 base and J 8 bases; bases outside gene matches: 3. CDR3 length: 14 residues. Here the CDR3 reads CASSLGTGNEKLFF. CDR3 DNA sequence: TGTGCCAGCAGTTTAGGGACAGGGAACGAAAAACTGTTTTTT.

The CDR3 DNA reads as TGTGCCACCAGCAGAGTCGGCCTAAGGACTTACGTCAACAATGAGCAGTTCTTC. This translates into CATSRVGLRTYVNNEQFF. The chain links TRBV15 to TRBJ2-1, with D maybe TRBD2 (5 bases). V was pared by 1 base and J by 5 bases, with 21 bases between. This CDR3 region has 18 residues. Germline CDR1 reads LNHNV; CDR2 reads YYDKDF (reference sequence).

The chain is built from TRBV20-1 and TRBJ2-7; D uncertain. Germline values: CDR1 DFQATT, CDR2 SNEGSKA (reference sequence). The CDR3 covers 10 residues. V was trimmed by 1 base and J by 4 bases, leaving 2 bases between them. The CDR3 spells CSARGYEQYF. CDR3 bases: TGCAGTGCTAGAGGGTACGAGCAGTACTTC.

This clonotype was observed a handful of times. The chain recombines TRBV6-2 or TRBV6-3 with TRBJ2-1, with D unclear. The CDR3 has 14 residues. Germline CDR1 MNHEY, CDR2 SVGEGT. The germline V and J ends were trimmed by 2 bases and 8 bases, with 13 bases remaining between them. CDR3: CASSYRRAHYEQFF. In nucleotides, the CDR3 is TGTGCCAGCAGTTACCGTAGGGCTCACTATGAGCAGTTCTTC.